The entry below describes one T cell receptor (beta chain). The data originate from a study of shared clonotypes between healthy human individuals. Method: immunoSEQ multiplex PCR; TCRdb's copy keeps in-frame clones and lacks some. Of around 940,000 clones listed, over 60% were seen once; the top ten hold about 1.5%. Trimming left V 4 bases short and J 8 bases short, with 13 bases between. Germline CDR1 reads SGDLS; CDR2 reads YYNGEE. The CDR3 has 14 residues. V gene TRBV9 combines with J gene TRBJ1-6; TRBD1 is a possible D gene (6 bases). The TCR originated in a man aged 18-30 years in good health. The sequenced sample consisted of memory CD4+ T cells sorted from blood. Subset meaning: CD45RA-negative fraction. The CDR3 DNA is TGTGCCAGCAGCTCACAGGGTGGGGATTCACCCCTCCACTTT. It encodes CASSSQGGDSPLHF. The full variable domain, in which reference TRBV9 and TRBJ1-6 provide the parts outside the CDR3, is DSGVTQTPKHLITATGQRVTLRCSPRSGDLSVYWYQQSLDQGLQFLIQYYNGEERAKGNILERFSAQQFPDLHSELNLSSLELGDSALYFCASSSQGGDSPLHFGNGTRLTVT.